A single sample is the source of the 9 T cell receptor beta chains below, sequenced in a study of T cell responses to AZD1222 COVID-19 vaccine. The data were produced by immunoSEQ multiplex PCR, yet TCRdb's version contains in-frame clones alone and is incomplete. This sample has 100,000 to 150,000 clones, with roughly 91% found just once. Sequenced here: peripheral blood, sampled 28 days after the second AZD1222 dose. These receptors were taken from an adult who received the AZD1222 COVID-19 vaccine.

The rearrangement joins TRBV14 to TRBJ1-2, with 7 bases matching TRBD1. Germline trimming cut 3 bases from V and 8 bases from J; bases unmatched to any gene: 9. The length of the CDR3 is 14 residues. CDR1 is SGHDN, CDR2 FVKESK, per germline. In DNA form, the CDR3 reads TGTGCCAGCAGCCAGACCGGGACAGCGTACGGCTACACCTTC. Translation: CASSQTGTAYGYTF.

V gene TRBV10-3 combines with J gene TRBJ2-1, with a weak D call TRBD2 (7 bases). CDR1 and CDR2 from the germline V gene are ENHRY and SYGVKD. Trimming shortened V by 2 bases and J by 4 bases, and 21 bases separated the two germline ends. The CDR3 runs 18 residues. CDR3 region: CAISEPPRGGGIYNEQFF. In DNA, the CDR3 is TGTGCCATCAGTGAGCCCCCCAGAGGCGGGGGCATATACAATGAGCAGTTCTTC.

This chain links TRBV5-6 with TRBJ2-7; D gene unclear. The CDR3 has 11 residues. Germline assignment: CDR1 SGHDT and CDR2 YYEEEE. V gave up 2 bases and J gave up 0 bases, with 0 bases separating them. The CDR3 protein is CASSFSYEQYF. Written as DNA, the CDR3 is TGTGCCAGCAGCTTCTCCTACGAGCAGTACTTC.

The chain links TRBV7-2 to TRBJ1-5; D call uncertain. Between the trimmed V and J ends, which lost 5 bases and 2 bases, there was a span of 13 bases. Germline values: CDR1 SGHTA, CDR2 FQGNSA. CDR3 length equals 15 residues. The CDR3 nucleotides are TGTGCCAGCAGCCCGACGACAAACGGCAATCAGCCCCAGCATTTT. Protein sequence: CASSPTTNGNQPQHF.

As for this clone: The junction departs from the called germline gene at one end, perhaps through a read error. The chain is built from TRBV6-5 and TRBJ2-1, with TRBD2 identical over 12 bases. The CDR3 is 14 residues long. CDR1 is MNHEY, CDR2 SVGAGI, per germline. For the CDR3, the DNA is TGCGCAATAGGGCTAGCGGGAGGGTCCAATGAGCAGTTCTTC. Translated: CAIGLAGGSNEQFF.

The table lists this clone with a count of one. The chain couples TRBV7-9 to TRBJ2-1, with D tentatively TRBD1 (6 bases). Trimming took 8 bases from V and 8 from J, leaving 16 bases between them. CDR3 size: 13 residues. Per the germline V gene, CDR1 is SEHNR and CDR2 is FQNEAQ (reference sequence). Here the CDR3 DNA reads TGTGCCAGCCGCGTGTGGCAGGGGCATGAGCAGTTCTTC. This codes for CASRVWQGHEQFF.

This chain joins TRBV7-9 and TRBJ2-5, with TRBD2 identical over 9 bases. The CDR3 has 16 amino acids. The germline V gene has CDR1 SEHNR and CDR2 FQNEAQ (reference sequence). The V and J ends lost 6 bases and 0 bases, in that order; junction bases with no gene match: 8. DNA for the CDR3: TGTGCCAGCAGAGTCACCGGGACTAGCAACCAAGAGACCCAGTACTTC. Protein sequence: CASRVTGTSNQETQYF. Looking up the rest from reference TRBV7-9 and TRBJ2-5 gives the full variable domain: DTGVSQNPRHKITKRGQNVTFRCDPISEHNRLYWYRQTLGQGPEFLTYFQNEAQLEKSRLLSDRFSAERPKGSFSTLEIQRTEQGDSAMYLCASRVTGTSNQETQYFGPGTRLLVL.

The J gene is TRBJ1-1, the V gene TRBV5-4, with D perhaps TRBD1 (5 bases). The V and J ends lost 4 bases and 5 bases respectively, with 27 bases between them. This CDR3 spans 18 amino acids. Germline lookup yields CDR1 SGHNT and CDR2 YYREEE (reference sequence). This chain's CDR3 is CASSVWWGGFSLPTEAFF. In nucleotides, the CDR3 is TGTGCCAGCAGCGTATGGTGGGGGGGGTTTAGCCTCCCAACTGAAGCTTTCTTT.

CDR3 amino acids: CASIKSGEGNGELFF. The CDR3 bases are TGTGCCAGCATTAAGAGCGGGGAGGGAAACGGGGAGCTGTTTTTT. This sequence joins TRBV6-4 and TRBJ2-2; TRBD2 matches 7 bases. V dropped 7 bases and J dropped 7; count of bases not matched to a gene: 12. CDR1 and CDR2 (germline): MRHNA, SNTAGT. The CDR3 is 15 amino acids.